Listed here is a single TCR beta chain. This clone was recorded only once. Its antigen specificity is not known. No much larger clone is present one base from it, and per-base qualities are unavailable. Library method: the immunoSEQ multiplex PCR assay. The multiplex PCR relied on a mix of 60 forward primers for TCR Vbeta segments and 13 reverse primers for TCR Jbeta segments. Amplification of the CDR3 region of rearranged TCR beta genes was performed with a multiplex PCR assay on genomic DNA. The amplified TCR beta libraries were sequenced on the Illumina HiSeq System as 87-base-pair reads. In the paper's pipeline: A later analysis counted about 80 million unique TCR beta chains across the roughly 700 repertoires, and around 12 million of these chains were shared by at least two donors. Raw reads were error-corrected and collapsed into unique sequences by a nearest-neighbor algorithm in which closely related sequences were merged to remove PCR and sequencing errors. V, D and J gene segments were assigned by aligning CDR3 sequences to IMGT reference sequences. For a sequence to be retained, at least a six-nucleotide match to both a V gene segment and a J gene segment was required. A rearrangement was called productive if the CDR3 had no stop codons and remained in frame with V and J, and every other rearrangement was called non-productive. Following IMGT convention, CDR3 was defined as the stretch from the second conserved V-encoded cysteine to the conserved J-encoded phenylalanine. Sequences without an unambiguous match to a single V gene segment were excluded from the earlier analysis of 587 of the donors. An earlier analysis of a few hundred of the donors called V segments functional above 56.7% productive rearrangements and segregating when the between-donor standard deviation exceeded 5%. A statistical classification framework was built for diagnosing cytomegalovirus status from the catalog of TCR beta chain sequences. V and J gene assignment, in a later analysis, came from comparing TCR nucleotide sequences with IMGT/GENE-DB human TR gene sequences. Using the TCRdist pipeline, a later analysis assigned CDR3 sequences along with most-parsimonious VDJ recombination scenarios. A later analysis defined each TCR beta chain by its CDR3 amino acid sequence plus V-gene family, and excluded reads lacking a unique V-gene family. As a way to deal with suspected cross-contamination and a sequencing artifact, a later analysis dropped approximately 590 nucleotide sequences that were highly shared and had low generation probability. A later analysis calculated a clonal expansion index for each public chain from normalized within-repertoire ranks of inferred template counts. In a later analysis, generation probabilities were computed using a VDJ recombination model fitted to out-of-frame rearrangements, and the results were checked against IGoR. In a later analysis, hypergeometric tests were used to score TCR-TCR, TCR-HLA and TCR-CMV co-occurrence, with a repertoire-size bias correction applied to TCR pairs. A later analysis estimated false discovery rates by permuting HLA or CMV assignments 20 times. In a later analysis, co-occurring TCRs were grouped using DBSCAN, and TCRdist sequence similarity was added for clustering within HLA-allele-positive subsets. Repertoires with fewer than 30,000 or more than 120,000 public chains, plus five repertoires with anomalous nucleotide sharing, were excluded from co-occurrence clustering. The clones in this table, taken by TCRdb from immuneACCESS, are in-frame only. Not every clone is retained; where verified, under half of the shortfall comes from an unresolved V gene, and the cause of the rest is unknown. The V and J calls and clone size are taken from that table; D and trimming were inferred from the DNA. The sample includes under 200,000 clones, with under 70% observed a single time. The ten largest clonotypes hold less than 3% of the sample.

The sample is drawn from a study of cytomegalovirus exposure and HLA in healthy donors (dated by TCRdb to about 2017). Some background on the complete study: According to an earlier analysis of a few hundred of the donors, some 180 million T cells yielded some 110 million unique TCR beta sequences and roughly 280 Gb of sequence data. Rather than using new phenotypic data, the later analysis identified candidate immune exposures from TCR beta sequences and from how often those sequences occurred across donors. A later genetic analysis used genome-wide SNP genotypes for about 60% of the 666 donors, treating that subset as a discovery cohort. To predict cytomegalovirus infection status, the study combined high-throughput TCR immunosequencing, statistical association of individual TCRs with disease status, and machine learning. Donor age, sex, ethnicity and CMV serostatus were collected together with the repertoire data. Among the approximately 400 genotyped donors, approximately 76% belonged to the genetic ancestry cluster associated with self-reported Caucasian donors. To decide whether each TCR beta V gene segment behaved as functional or pseudogenic, an earlier analysis of fewer than 750 of the donors relied on high-throughput TCR beta sequencing. Across some 400 genotyped donors of the cohort, an average of about 240,000 unique TCR beta nucleotide sequences per donor were sequenced, and approximately 19% of those sequences were non-productive. A later analysis re-analyzed previously published TCR beta repertoires from about 730 donors and added high-resolution HLA genotyping to study TCR occurrence patterns. In addition to the first cohort of 666 subjects, a separate validation cohort of over 90 different subjects was used. HLA typing included class I and class II loci at four-digit resolution. All discovery cohort repertoires had been generated on a single sequencing platform. The study used immunosequencing to profile the T cell repertoires of several hundred subjects and linked those repertoires to cytomegalovirus serostatus. Four to six DR-DQ haplotypes were handled as single units for association and clustering, since linkage in the cohort was strong. Typing coverage varied by locus: roughly 620-630 donors for A, B, C, DRB1 and DQB1; about 520 for DQA1; around 570 for DPA1; approximately 490 for DPB1. About 300 gigabases of sequencing data and 91 million or so unique TCR sequences made up an early release that covered under 750 HLA-typed donors. The study aimed to test whether signatures of past pathogen exposure could be identified by cataloging public T cell receptors.

The cohort was made up of around 720 healthy bone marrow donors. At the time of sampling, all cohort members were nominally healthy, though unrecorded immune exposures were likely present. The donor tested CMV seropositive, placing the donor among the 250 to 350 seropositive members of the cohort. Every donor gave a peripheral blood sample, and the peripheral blood mononuclear cells from that sample were used for TCR beta sequencing. The Qiagen DNeasy Blood Extraction Kit was used to extract genomic DNA from the blood cell samples. The germline V gene yields MDHEN for CDR1 and SYDVKM for CDR2. V loses 6 bases, J loses 3 bases, and the germline ends lie 14 bases apart. The CDR3 numbers 14 residues from cysteine through phenylalanine. Only the CDR3 DNA is retained, 42 bases long and in frame from the first base. Results the study describes overall, beyond this receptor: A later analysis found that most CMV-associated TCR beta chains appeared HLA-restricted, with HLA associations seemingly driven largely by CMV exposure. Correlated functional status among segregating V segments might reflect linkage disequilibrium, but an unknown experimental factor could not be ruled out. A later genetic analysis reported fewer N-insertions in productive TCRs among donors in an Asian-associated ancestry cluster than the approximately 700-donor mean. Immune exposure information for the cohort was limited to CMV serostatus. In a later analysis, TCR association rates were found to vary across HLA loci, with the most associated TCRs seen for DRB1 alleles and the fewest for HLA-C alleles. Cytomegalovirus status was reported to be diagnosed by the classifier with high specificity and sensitivity in both the original and validation cohorts. A later analysis associated 15,000 to 20,000 TCR beta sequences with specific HLA alleles at a false discovery rate of 0.05. When HLA alleles, especially DR and DQ, strongly co-occurred, TCR associations were difficult to assign to individual alleles. The earlier analysis of 587 of the donors excluded 15 to 20 rarely observed V segments, including chromosome 9 orphons, because counts were too low. In a later analysis, HLA-associated TCR beta chains showed more clonal expansion and lower generation probabilities than non-associated chains that were equally common. The authors suggested that the approach could potentially be extended to other disease states and immunological phenotypes. A cluster of highly shared sequence variants was judged likely to represent a technical artifact of the sequencing pipeline. Roughly uniform sequencing depth across donors was assumed in presence/absence analyses, although this assumption may not hold. Because the 87-base-pair reads could not distinguish some IMGT-functional V segments, including TRBV6-2 and TRBV6-3, those segments were excluded. The study listed 170 or so TCR beta chains as associated with cytomegalovirus. A further reported finding was that TCR beta sequences accurately predicted the HLA-A and HLA-B alleles for most subjects in the first cohort. Because some donors lacked HLA typing at each locus, the association tests relied only on the typed subset. V-gene and J-gene trimming of TCR beta chains was associated with a missense DCLRE1C variant in a later genetic analysis, and the association was replicated in an independent cohort. In an earlier analysis of about 600 of the donors, most TCR beta V segments appeared in productive rearrangements about 87% or about 30% of the time, broadly matching IMGT annotations. In vitro tests confirmed that a few of the cytomegalovirus-associated TCR beta chains recognize cytomegalovirus antigens. Across donors, most TCR sequences were observed very rarely, whereas some public TCRs were present in many individuals. This cohort had only TCR beta chains sequenced, and the lack of alpha or paired-chain data limited which features could be detected. A later analysis reported that several top co-occurrence clusters appeared linked to parvovirus B19, influenza, CMV and Epstein-Barr virus.

The V and J segments used are TRBV28 and TRBJ1-1; a weak D assignment points to TRBD1 (5 bases agree). This receptor was obtained from a middle-aged woman in good health and CMV-seropositive. Material: PBMCs. DNA sequence: TGTGCCAGCAGACACAGGCGGCTGGACACTGAAGCTTTCTTT. Its translation reads: CASRHRRLDTEAFF.